The T cell receptor (beta chain) under discussion was sequenced for a study of T cell clonotyping in hematopoietic cell transplantation. Losses at the gene ends were 4 bases for V and 7 bases for J; bases not matched to a gene: 6. The CDR3 sequence is 14 residues long. The germline V gene encodes CDR1 SGHDT and CDR2 YYEEEE. Using immunoSEQ multiplex PCR, the repertoire was profiled, and TCRdb retains in-frame clones only, with some absent. The sample holds 14,000 or so clones, less than 80% seen once. This clone was counted only a few times. Its cognate antigen is unknown. Findings of the study overall: Recipient TCR diversity dropped after transplant; expanded clonotypes rose from day 30 to 180. No sorting was done, leaving CD4 and CD8 contributions mixed.

Sequences were obtained from PBMCs. The TCR was taken from a human donor who either received an allogeneic hematopoietic cell transplant for a myeloid malignancy or was a related donor (not recorded which). Some clones in this sample may be carry-over from other donors' samples. The rearrangement links TRBV5-6 to TRBJ1-5, with 9 bases identical to TRBD1. In DNA form, the CDR3 reads TGTGCCAGCAGCCCGGGACAGGGTGGCCAGCCCCAGCATTTT. Translating it yields CASSPGQGGQPQHF.